Sequencing of this T cell receptor beta chain was carried out in a study of blood T cell repertoires in COVID-19. Study in general: Spain, Italy and the United States supplied samples that represented acute and convalescent COVID-19. PBMCs, B-cell-depleted T cells, or T cells were the source of the cDNA or gDNA that made up the material.

Original processing methods: For nucleated cells, counts were estimated from reference gene primer amplification. Sequencing was performed with immunoSEQ multiplex PCR; in TCRdb, only in-frame clones are kept and a portion is missing. For V, J and clone size, that table is used; D and trimming come from the DNA. This repertoire shows 200,000 to 300,000 clones, around 86% found once; its top ten account for roughly 12%. CDR3 size: 14 residues. Germline V gene data show CDR1 as LGHDT and CDR2 as YNNKEL (reference sequence). Trimming removed 6 bases from V and 5 bases from J, with 11 bases in between. This chain connects TRBV3-1 (or the pseudogene TRBV3-2) to TRBJ1-6; possibly TRBD1 for D (5 bases). The source is a woman in her sixties with active or convalescent COVID-19. The specimen sequenced was peripheral blood. This CDR3 reads CASSPTEDNSPLHF. DNA of the CDR3: TGTGCCAGCAGTCCGACAGAGGATAATTCACCCCTCCACTTT.